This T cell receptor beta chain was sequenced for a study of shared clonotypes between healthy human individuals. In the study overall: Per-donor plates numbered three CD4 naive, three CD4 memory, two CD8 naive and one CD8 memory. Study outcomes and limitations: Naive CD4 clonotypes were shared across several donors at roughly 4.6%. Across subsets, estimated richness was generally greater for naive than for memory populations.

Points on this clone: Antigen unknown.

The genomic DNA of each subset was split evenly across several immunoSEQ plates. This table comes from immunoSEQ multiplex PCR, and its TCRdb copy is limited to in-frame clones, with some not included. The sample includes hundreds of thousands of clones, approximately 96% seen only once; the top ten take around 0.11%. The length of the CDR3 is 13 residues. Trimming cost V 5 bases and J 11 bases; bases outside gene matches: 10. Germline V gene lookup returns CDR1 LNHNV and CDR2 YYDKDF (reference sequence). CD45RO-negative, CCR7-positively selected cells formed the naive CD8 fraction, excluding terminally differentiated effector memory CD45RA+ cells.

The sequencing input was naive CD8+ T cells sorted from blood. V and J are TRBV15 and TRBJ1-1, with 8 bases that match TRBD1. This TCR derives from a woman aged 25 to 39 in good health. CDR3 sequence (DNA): TGTGCCACCAGCGGACCGGACAGGGTGGGTGCTTTCTTT. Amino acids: CATSGPDRVGAFF.